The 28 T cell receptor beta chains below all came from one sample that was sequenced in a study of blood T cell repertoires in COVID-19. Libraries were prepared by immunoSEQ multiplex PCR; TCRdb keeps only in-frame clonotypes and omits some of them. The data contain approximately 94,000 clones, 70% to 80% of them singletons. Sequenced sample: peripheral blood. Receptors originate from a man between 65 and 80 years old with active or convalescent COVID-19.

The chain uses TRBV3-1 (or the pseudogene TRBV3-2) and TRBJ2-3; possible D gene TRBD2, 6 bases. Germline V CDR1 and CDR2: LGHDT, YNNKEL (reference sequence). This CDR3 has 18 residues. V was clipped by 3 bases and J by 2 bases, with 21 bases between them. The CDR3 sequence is CASSHQGEAGYYTDTQYF. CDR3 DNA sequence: TGTGCCAGCAGCCACCAAGGGGAGGCAGGGTACTACACAGATACGCAGTATTTT.

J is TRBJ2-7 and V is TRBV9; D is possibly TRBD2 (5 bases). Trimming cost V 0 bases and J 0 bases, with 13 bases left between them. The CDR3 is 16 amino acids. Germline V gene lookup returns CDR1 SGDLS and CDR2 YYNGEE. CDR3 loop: CASSVGDGIDSYEQYF. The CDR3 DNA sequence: TGTGCCAGCAGCGTAGGTGACGGGATCGACTCCTACGAGCAGTACTTC. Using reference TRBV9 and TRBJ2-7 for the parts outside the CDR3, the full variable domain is DSGVTQTPKHLITATGQRVTLRCSPRSGDLSVYWYQQSLDQGLQFLIQYYNGEERAKGNILERFSAQQFPDLHSELNLSSLELGDSALYFCASSVGDGIDSYEQYFGPGTRLTVT.

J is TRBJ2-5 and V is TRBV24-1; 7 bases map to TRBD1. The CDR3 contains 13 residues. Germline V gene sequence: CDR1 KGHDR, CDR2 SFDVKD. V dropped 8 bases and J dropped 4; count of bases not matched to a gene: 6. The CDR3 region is CATNPAGGETQYF. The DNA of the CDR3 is TGTGCCACCAACCCAGCAGGGGGAGAGACCCAGTACTTC.

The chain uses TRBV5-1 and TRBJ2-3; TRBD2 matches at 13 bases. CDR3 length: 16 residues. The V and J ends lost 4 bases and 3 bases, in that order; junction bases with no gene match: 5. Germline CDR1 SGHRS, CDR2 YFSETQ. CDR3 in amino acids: CASSLTSGGTTDTQYF. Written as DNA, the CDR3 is TGCGCCAGCAGCCTGACTAGCGGGGGGACAACAGATACGCAGTATTTT.

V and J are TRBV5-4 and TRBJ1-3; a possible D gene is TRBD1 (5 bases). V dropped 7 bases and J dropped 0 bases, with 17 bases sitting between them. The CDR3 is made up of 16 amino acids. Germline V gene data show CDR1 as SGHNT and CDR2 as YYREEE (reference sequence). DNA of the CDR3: TGTGCCAGCTCTCATCCCACGGGACTCTCTGGAAACACCATATATTTT. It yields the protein CASSHPTGLSGNTIYF. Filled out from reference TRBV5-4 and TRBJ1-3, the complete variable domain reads ETGVTQSPTHLIKTRGQQVTLRCSSQSGHNTVSWYQQALGQGPQFIFQYYREEENGRGNFPPRFSGLQFPNYSSELNVNALELDDSALYLCASSHPTGLSGNTIYFGEGSWLTVV.

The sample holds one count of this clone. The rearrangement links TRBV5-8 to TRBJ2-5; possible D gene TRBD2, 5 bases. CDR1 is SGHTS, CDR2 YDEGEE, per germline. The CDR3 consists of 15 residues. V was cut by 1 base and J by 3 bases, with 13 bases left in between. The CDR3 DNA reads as TGTGCCAGCAGCTTGAGTGGATCGGGGAAAGAGACCCAGTACTTC. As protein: CASSLSGSGKETQYF.

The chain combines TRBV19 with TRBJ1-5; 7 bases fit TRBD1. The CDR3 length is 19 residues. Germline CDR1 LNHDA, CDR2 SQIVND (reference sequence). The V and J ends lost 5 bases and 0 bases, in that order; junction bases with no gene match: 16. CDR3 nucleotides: TGTGCCAGTAGTTTCCTTGGGACAGACCACCTCTCTAGCAATCAGCCCCAGCATTTT. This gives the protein CASSFLGTDHLSSNQPQHF.

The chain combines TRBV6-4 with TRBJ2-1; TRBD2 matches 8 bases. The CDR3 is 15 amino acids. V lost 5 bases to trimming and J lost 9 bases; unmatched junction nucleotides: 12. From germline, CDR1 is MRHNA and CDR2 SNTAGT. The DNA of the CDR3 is TGTGCCAGCAGTAATAGAGCGGGGGTTGGCAGTGAGCAGTTCTTC. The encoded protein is CASSNRAGVGSEQFF.

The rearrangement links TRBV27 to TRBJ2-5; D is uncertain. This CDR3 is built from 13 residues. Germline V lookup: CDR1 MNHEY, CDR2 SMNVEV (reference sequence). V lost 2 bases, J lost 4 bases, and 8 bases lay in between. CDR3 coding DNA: TGTGCCAGCAGTTTAAAGAGGAGAGAGACCCAGTACTTC. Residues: CASSLKRRETQYF.

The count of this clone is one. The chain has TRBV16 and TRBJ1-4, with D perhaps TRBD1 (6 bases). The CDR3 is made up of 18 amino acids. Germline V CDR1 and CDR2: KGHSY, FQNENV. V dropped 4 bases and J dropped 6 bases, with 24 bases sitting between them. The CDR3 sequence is CASSRLLIRVNRDEKLFF. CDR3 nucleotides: TGTGCCAGCAGCCGGCTATTGATCCGGGTGAACAGGGATGAAAAACTGTTTTTT.

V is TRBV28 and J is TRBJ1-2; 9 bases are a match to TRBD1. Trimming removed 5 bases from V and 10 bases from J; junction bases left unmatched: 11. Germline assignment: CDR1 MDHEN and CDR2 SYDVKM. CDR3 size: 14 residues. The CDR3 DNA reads TGTGCCAGCAGTATACTACAGGGGGCGCGTTTCTACACCTTC. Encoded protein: CASSILQGARFYTF.

The CDR3 region is CASTPDRNTEAFF. The CDR3, as DNA: TGTGCCAGCACCCCCGATAGGAACACTGAAGCTTTCTTT. The V gene is TRBV3-1 (or the pseudogene TRBV3-2), the J gene TRBJ1-1; D gene unclear. V gave up 7 bases and J gave up 1 base, with 10 bases separating them. CDR3 size: 13 residues. Per the germline V gene, CDR1 is LGHDT and CDR2 is YNNKEL (reference sequence).

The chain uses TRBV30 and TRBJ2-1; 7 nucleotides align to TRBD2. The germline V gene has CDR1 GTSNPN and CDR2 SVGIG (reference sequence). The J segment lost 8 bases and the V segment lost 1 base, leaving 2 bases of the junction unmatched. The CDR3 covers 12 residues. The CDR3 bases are TGTGCCTGGAGTGGCGGGAGTGATGAGCAGTTCTTC. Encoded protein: CAWSGGSDEQFF.

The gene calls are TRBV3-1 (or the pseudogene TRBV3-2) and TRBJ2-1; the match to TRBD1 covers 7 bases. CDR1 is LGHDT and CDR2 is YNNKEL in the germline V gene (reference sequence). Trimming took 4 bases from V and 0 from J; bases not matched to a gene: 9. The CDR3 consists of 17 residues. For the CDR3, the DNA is TGTGCCAGCAGCCGTTCCGACAGGGCGAGCTCCTACAATGAGCAGTTCTTC. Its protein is CASSRSDRASSYNEQFF.

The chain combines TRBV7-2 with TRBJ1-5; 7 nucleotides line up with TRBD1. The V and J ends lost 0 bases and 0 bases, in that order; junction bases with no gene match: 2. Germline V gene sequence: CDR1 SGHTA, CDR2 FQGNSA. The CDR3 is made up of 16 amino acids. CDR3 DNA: TGTGCCAGCAGCTTAGCAGGGACAGCTAGCAATCAGCCCCAGCATTTT. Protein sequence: CASSLAGTASNQPQHF.

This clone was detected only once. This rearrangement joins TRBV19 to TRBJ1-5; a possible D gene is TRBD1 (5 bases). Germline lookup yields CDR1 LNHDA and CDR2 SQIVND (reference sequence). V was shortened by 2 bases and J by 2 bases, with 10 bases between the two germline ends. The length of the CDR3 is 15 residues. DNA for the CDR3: TGTGCCAGTAGTATATTGGGGCAGGGCAATCAGCCCCAGCATTTT. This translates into CASSILGQGNQPQHF.

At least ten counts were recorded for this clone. The CDR3 nucleotides read TGTGCCAGCAGCCTCTCCGTGGGGGCCCCGGAGGAAAACACAGATACGCAGTATTTT. It yields the protein CASSLSVGAPEENTDTQYF. This chain joins TRBV13 and TRBJ2-3; D may be TRBD1 (6 bases). Germline loops: CDR1 PRHDT, CDR2 FYEKMQ (reference sequence). The germline V and J ends were trimmed by 5 bases and 2 bases, with 26 bases remaining between them. This CDR3 contains 19 residues.

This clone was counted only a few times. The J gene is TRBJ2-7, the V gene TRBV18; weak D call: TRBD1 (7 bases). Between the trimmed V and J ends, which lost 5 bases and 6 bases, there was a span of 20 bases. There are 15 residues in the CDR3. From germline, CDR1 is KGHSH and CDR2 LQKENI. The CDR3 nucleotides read TGTGCCAGCTCAAACACCACACACAGGGGAGGCGAGCAGTACTTC. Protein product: CASSNTTHRGGEQYF.

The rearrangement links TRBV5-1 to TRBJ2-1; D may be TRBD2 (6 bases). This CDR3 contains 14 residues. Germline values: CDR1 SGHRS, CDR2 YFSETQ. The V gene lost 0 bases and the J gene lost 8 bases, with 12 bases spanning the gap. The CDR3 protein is CASSLGLGSYEQFF. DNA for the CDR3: TGCGCCAGCAGCTTGGGACTAGGGAGTTATGAGCAGTTCTTC. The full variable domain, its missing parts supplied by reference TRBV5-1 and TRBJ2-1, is KAGVTQTPRYLIKTRGQQVTLSCSPISGHRSVSWYQQTPGQGLQFLFEYFSETQRNKGNFPGRFSGRQFSNSRSEMNVSTLELGDSALYLCASSLGLGSYEQFFGPGTRLTVL.

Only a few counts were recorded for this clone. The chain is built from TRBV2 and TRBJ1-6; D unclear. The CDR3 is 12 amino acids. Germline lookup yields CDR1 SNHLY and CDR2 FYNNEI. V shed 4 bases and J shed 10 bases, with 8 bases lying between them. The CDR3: CASSVEESPLHF. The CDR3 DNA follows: TGTGCCAGCAGTGTTGAAGAGTCACCCCTCCACTTT. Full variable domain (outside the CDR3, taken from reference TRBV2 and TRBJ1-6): EPEVTQTPSHQVTQMGQEVILRCVPISNHLYFYWYRQILGQKVEFLVSFYNNEISEKSEIFDDQFSVERPDGSNFTLKIRSTKLEDSAMYFCASSVEESPLHFGNGTRLTVT.

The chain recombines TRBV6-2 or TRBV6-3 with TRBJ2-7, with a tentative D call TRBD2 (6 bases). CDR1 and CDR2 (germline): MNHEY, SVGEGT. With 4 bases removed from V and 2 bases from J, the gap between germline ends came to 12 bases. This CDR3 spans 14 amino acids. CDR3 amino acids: CASSSPGLTYEQYF. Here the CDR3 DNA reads TGTGCCAGCAGTTCCCCGGGACTGACCTACGAGCAGTACTTC.

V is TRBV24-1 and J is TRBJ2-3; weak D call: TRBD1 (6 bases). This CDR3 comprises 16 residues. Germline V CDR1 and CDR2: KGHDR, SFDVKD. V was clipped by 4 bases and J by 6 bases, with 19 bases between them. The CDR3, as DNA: TGTGCCACCAGTGACCCTGGGACATCCCCGGAGGATACGCAGTATTTT. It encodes CATSDPGTSPEDTQYF.

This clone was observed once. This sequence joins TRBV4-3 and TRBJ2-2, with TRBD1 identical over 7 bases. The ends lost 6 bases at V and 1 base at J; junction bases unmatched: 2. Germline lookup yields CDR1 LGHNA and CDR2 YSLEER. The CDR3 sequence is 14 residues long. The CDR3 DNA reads TGCGCCAGCAGGGGACAGCAGAACACCGGGGAGCTGTTTTTT. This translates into CASRGQQNTGELFF.

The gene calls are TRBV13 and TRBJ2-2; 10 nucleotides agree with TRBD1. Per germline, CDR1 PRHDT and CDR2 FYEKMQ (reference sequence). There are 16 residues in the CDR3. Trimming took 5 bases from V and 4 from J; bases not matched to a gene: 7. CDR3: CASSTLWTGGTGELFF. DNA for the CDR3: TGTGCCAGCAGCACGTTATGGACAGGGGGCACCGGGGAGCTGTTTTTT.

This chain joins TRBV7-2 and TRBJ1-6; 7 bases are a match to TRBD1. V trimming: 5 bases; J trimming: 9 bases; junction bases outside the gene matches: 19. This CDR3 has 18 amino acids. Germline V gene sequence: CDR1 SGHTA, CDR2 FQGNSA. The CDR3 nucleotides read TGTGCCAGCAGCCCTCCTGGCAGGGGGACCCTTATAGGTTCACCCCTCCACTTT. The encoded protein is CASSPPGRGTLIGSPLHF. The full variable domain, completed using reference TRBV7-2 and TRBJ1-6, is GAGVSQSPSNKVTEKGKDVELRCDPISGHTALYWYRQSLGQGLEFLIYFQGNSAPDKSGLPSDRFSAERTGGSVSTLTIQRTQQEDSAVYLCASSPPGRGTLIGSPLHFGNGTRLTVT.

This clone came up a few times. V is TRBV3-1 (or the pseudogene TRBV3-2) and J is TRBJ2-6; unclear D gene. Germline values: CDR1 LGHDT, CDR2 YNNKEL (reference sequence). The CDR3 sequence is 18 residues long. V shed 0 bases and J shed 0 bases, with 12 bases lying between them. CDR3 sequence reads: CASSQDPPNTSGANVLTF. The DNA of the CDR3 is TGTGCCAGCAGCCAAGATCCCCCGAACACCTCTGGGGCCAACGTCCTGACTTTC.

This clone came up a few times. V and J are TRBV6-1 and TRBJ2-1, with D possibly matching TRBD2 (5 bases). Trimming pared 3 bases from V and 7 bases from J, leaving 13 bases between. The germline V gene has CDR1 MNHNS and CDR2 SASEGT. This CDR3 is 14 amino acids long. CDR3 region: CASSDPEERNEQFF. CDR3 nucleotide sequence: TGTGCCAGCAGTGACCCCGAGGAGCGGAATGAGCAGTTCTTC.

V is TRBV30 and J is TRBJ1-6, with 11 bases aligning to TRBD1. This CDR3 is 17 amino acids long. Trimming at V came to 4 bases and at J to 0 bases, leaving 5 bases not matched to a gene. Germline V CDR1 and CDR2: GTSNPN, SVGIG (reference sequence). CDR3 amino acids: CAWTLGQGVSYNSPLHF. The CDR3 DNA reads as TGTGCCTGGACCCTGGGACAGGGGGTCTCCTATAATTCACCCCTCCACTTT.